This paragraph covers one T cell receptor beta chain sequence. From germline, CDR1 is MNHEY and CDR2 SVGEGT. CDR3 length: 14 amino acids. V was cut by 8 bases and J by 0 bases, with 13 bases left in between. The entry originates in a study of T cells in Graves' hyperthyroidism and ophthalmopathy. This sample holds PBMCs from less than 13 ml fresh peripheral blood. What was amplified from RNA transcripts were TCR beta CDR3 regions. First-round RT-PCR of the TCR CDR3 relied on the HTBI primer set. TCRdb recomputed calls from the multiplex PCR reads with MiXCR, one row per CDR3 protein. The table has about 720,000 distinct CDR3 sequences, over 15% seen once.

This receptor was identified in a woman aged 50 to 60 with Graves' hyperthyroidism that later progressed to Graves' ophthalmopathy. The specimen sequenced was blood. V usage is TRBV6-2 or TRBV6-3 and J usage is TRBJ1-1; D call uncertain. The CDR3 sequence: CASLSTAMNTEAFF. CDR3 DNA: TGTGCCAGCTTGTCGACGGCCATGAACACTGAAGCTTTCTTT.